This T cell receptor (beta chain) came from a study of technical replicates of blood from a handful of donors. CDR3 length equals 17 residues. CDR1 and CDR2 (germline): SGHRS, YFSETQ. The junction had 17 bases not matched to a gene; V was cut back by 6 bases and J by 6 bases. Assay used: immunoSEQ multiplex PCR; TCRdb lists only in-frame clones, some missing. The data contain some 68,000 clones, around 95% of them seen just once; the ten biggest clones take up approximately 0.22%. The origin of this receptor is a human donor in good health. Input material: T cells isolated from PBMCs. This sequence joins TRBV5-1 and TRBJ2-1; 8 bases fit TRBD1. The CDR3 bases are TGCGCCAGCATCTACGGACAGGGTGCAGGGACGGCCAATGAGCAGTTCTTC. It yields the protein CASIYGQGAGTANEQFF.